The 24 T cell receptor beta chains given below trace back to one sample, sequenced in a study of CD8+CD57+ T cells in acquired aplastic anemia. Genomic DNA served as template for TCR beta VDJ and CDR3 profiling. One entry per CDR3 protein results from TCRdb running MiXCR on the reads. The sample yields more than 100,000 distinct CDR3 sequences, around 50% seen once. The specimen was sorted CD4+, CD8+, or CD8+CD57+ T cells (not recorded which) from PBMCs. These receptor sequences come from a human donor in good health, serving as a control.

This clonotype was observed many times. The chain couples TRBV10-3 to TRBJ1-1, with D possibly matching TRBD1 (6 bases). V was trimmed by 2 bases and J by 6 bases, leaving 10 bases between them. CDR1 is ENHRY and CDR2 is SYGVKD in the germline V gene. The CDR3 totals 13 residues. CDR3 sequence reads: CAISERGGSEAFF. The CDR3 nucleotides read TGTGCCATCAGTGAGCGTGGGGGCTCTGAAGCTTTCTTT.

The rearrangement uses TRBV10-1 and TRBJ2-5; D is ambiguous. Trimming took 2 bases from V and 7 from J, leaving 14 bases between them. CDR1 is WNHNN and CDR2 is SYGVQD in the germline V gene (reference sequence). This CDR3 contains 14 residues. CDR3 amino acids: CASSEVPSRGTQYF. CDR3 DNA sequence: TGCGCCAGCAGTGAGGTTCCGAGCCGTGGGACCCAGTACTTC.

This clonotype was recorded many times. CDR3 loop: CSGWTGGEAFF. The CDR3 nucleotides are TGCAGCGGTTGGACAGGGGGAGAGGCTTTCTTT. The V and J genes are TRBV29-1 and TRBJ1-1, with TRBD1 identical over 10 bases. Unmatched junction bases numbered 7, after V lost 7 bases and J lost 11 bases. The CDR3 covers 11 residues. The germline V gene encodes CDR1 SQVTM and CDR2 ANQGSEA.

This sequence joins TRBV20-1 and TRBJ2-3, with 8 bases that match TRBD1. This CDR3 contains 15 residues. CDR1 and CDR2 from the germline V gene are DFQATT and SNEGSKA (reference sequence). With 0 bases clipped from V and 2 bases from J, the junction kept 4 bases outside the gene matches. CDR3 loop: CSARDQGAPTDTQYF. CDR3 DNA sequence: TGCAGTGCTAGAGATCAGGGGGCACCCACAGATACGCAGTATTTT.

This clonotype was detected many times. The CDR3 sequence: CASSLNSVNTEAFF. DNA for the CDR3: TGTGCCAGCAGCTTAAATTCGGTGAACACTGAAGCTTTCTTT. The chain uses TRBV7-3 and TRBJ1-1; D is uncertain. CDR1 is SGHTA, CDR2 FQGTGA, per germline. The CDR3 extends over 14 amino acids. Trimming shortened V by 1 base and J by 0 bases, and 6 bases separated the two germline ends.

In its sample, this clonotype was seen once. The chain combines TRBV7-6 with TRBJ2-7, with 7 bases matching TRBD1. The V gene's germline CDR1 is SGHVS and CDR2 FNYEAQ. After removal of 5 bases from V and 2 bases from J, the junction contained 6 bases not matched to a gene. CDR3 length: 14 residues. The CDR3 DNA reads TGTGCCAGCAGCCCGACAGGGCAGACCTACGAGCAGTACTTC. This gives the protein CASSPTGQTYEQYF.

The sample holds many counts of this clonotype. The V call is TRBV7-3, the J call TRBJ2-4; D call uncertain. The CDR3 covers 15 residues. V gave up 5 bases and J gave up 0 bases, with 11 bases separating them. Germline CDR1 reads SGHTA; CDR2 reads FQGTGA. The CDR3 protein is CASSPDGIAKNIQYF. The CDR3 coding sequence is TGTGCCAGCAGCCCTGACGGTATAGCCAAAAACATTCAGTACTTC.

The V gene is TRBV10-3, the J gene TRBJ1-2, with D possibly matching TRBD1 (5 bases). Germline V gives CDR1 ENHRY, CDR2 SYGVKD. The V end was cut by 4 bases, the J end by 3 bases, with 18 bases between. This CDR3 comprises 16 residues. CDR3 sequence (DNA): TGTGCCATCAGTGTCTTGGGGCAGGAAGCCGACTATGGCTACACCTTC. Its translation: CAISVLGQEADYGYTF.

The chain is built from TRBV19 and TRBJ2-1; 8 bases are shared with TRBD2. This CDR3 contains 16 residues. V was pared by 3 bases and J by 0 bases, with 4 bases of the junction left unmatched. Looked up from germline, CDR1 is LNHDA and CDR2 is SQIVND (reference sequence). This CDR3 is CASSMGGGSSYNEQFF. CDR3 sequence (DNA): TGTGCCAGTAGTATGGGCGGGGGGTCCTCCTACAATGAGCAGTTCTTC. The complete variable domain, with remaining parts taken from reference TRBV19 and TRBJ2-1, reads DGGITQSPKYLFRKEGQNVTLSCEQNLNHDAMYWYRQDPGQGLRLIYYSQIVNDFQKGDIAEGYSVSREKKESFPLTVTSAQKNPTAFYLCASSMGGGSSYNEQFFGPGTRLTVL.

The table lists this clonotype with a few counts. The gene calls are TRBV25-1 and TRBJ1-1; weak D call: TRBD1 (5 bases). The CDR3 extends over 13 amino acids. Germline CDR1 and CDR2: MGHDK and SYGVNS. V lost 2 bases, J lost 11 bases, and 15 bases lay in between. CDR3 bases: TGTGCCAGCAGTGAAACAGTATCGAAGGGGGCTTTCTTT. Amino acid sequence: CASSETVSKGAFF.

This chain uses TRBV10-3 with TRBJ2-1, with TRBD2 matching over 7 bases. Germline V gene lookup returns CDR1 ENHRY and CDR2 SYGVKD. Trimming at V came to 10 bases and at J to 0 bases, leaving 12 bases not matched to a gene. CDR3 length: 16 residues. CDR3 sequence: CASTSGTGRSYNEQFF. The CDR3 DNA reads TGTGCCAGTACCAGCGGGACGGGACGCTCCTACAATGAGCAGTTCTTC.

Ten or more counts support this clonotype. The V gene is TRBV6-2 or TRBV6-3, the J gene TRBJ1-2; D is unresolved. The CDR3 loop spans 14 amino acids. CDR1 MNHEY and CDR2 SVGEGT come from the germline V gene. V gave up 5 bases and J gave up 3 bases, with 13 bases separating them. The CDR3 reads CASSQEDAYYGYTF. The CDR3 DNA reads as TGTGCCAGCAGTCAGGAGGATGCCTACTATGGCTACACCTTC.

Comment on this clonotype: A read error is possible here, since a much larger clone lies one base away. The chain joins TRBV12-3 or TRBV12-4 to TRBJ1-2, with no clear D. This CDR3 region has 15 residues. For the CDR3, the DNA is TGTGCCAGCAGCTTCGGAGGAACGGACCTTTCTGGCTGCACCTTC. This gives the protein CASSFGGTDLSGCTF.

This sequence joins TRBV29-1 and TRBJ1-1; D may be TRBD1 (6 bases). The CDR3 is made up of 14 amino acids. Germline CDR1 reads SQVTM; CDR2 reads ANQGSEA. V was cut by 4 bases and J by 3 bases, with 15 bases left in between. CDR3 DNA sequence: TGCAGCGTTGGCGGGGGGCGAGGGGACACTGAAGCTTTCTTT. It is translated as CSVGGGRGDTEAFF. The variable domain in full, with the rest retrieved from reference TRBV29-1 and TRBJ1-1, is SAVISQKPSRDICQRGTSLTIQCQVDSQVTMMFWYRQQPGQSLTLIATANQGSEATYESGFVIDKFPISRPNLTFSTLTVSNMSPEDSSIYLCSVGGGRGDTEAFFGQGTRLTVV.

This clonotype has at least ten counts. The gene calls are TRBV20-1 and TRBJ2-7; D is possibly TRBD1 or TRBD2 (5 bases each). The CDR3 extends over 18 amino acids. Between the trimmed V and J ends, which lost 5 bases and 4 bases, there was a span of 30 bases. Germline loops: CDR1 DFQATT, CDR2 SNEGSKA (reference sequence). In DNA, the CDR3 is TGCAGTGCTCCGGGACGAGTCGGTGTCCCGGGTGGCCCTTACGAGCAGTACTTC. Translation gives CSAPGRVGVPGGPYEQYF.

The chain couples TRBV2 to TRBJ2-7; 11 bases agree with TRBD2. V trimming: 7 bases; J trimming: 0 bases; junction bases outside the gene matches: 5. This CDR3 comprises 15 residues. CDR1 and CDR2 (germline): SNHLY, FYNNEI. The CDR3 protein is CASIPTSGNSYEQYF. CDR3 DNA: TGTGCCAGCATACCGACTAGCGGGAACTCCTACGAGCAGTACTTC. The variable domain in full, with the rest retrieved from reference TRBV2 and TRBJ2-7, is EPEVTQTPSHQVTQMGQEVILRCVPISNHLYFYWYRQILGQKVEFLVSFYNNEISEKSEIFDDQFSVERPDGSNFTLKIRSTKLEDSAMYFCASIPTSGNSYEQYFGPGTRLTVT.

The chain carries TRBV19 and TRBJ1-2; no clear D. This CDR3 region has 11 residues. From germline, CDR1 is LNHDA and CDR2 SQIVND (reference sequence). Trimming removed 4 bases from V and 14 bases from J, with 14 bases in between. CDR3 region: CASSKNGLPTF. For the CDR3, the DNA is TGTGCCAGTAGTAAAAATGGCCTTCCGACCTTC.

This clonotype was seen at least ten times. The chain has TRBV6-1 and TRBJ1-4; TRBD1 is a possible D gene (5 bases). CDR1 and CDR2 from the germline V gene are MNHNS and SASEGT. The CDR3 loop spans 14 amino acids. V was shortened by 1 base and J by 7 bases, with 10 bases between the two germline ends. In nucleotides, the CDR3 is TGTGCCAGCAGTGAAGGCCCCAGGGCTGAAAAACTGTTTTTT. It encodes CASSEGPRAEKLFF.

The chain is built from TRBV4-1 and TRBJ1-5, with D possibly TRBD1 on 5 matching bases. Germline CDR1 and CDR2: MGHRA and YSYEKL. The CDR3 is 17 residues long. Trimming left V 0 bases short and J 11 bases short, with 23 bases between. CDR3 region: CASSQDSGRGAAYAQHF. CDR3 bases: TGCGCCAGCAGCCAAGACTCTGGGAGGGGAGCGGCTTATGCCCAGCATTTT.

V gene TRBV19 combines with J gene TRBJ2-7; D is perhaps TRBD1 (5 bases). CDR1 and CDR2 from the germline V gene are LNHDA and SQIVND (reference sequence). The CDR3 is 15 residues long. Between the trimmed V and J ends, which lost 2 bases and 2 bases, there was a span of 13 bases. The CDR3 protein is CASSITAGKAYEQYF. CDR3 DNA sequence: TGTGCCAGTAGTATAACGGCAGGGAAAGCCTACGAGCAGTACTTC. The variable domain in full, with the rest retrieved from reference TRBV19 and TRBJ2-7, is DGGITQSPKYLFRKEGQNVTLSCEQNLNHDAMYWYRQDPGQGLRLIYYSQIVNDFQKGDIAEGYSVSREKKESFPLTVTSAQKNPTAFYLCASSITAGKAYEQYFGPGTRLTVT.

This rearrangement joins TRBV20-1 to TRBJ1-6, with a weak D call TRBD1 (5 bases). This CDR3 has 15 amino acids. The V gene's germline CDR1 is DFQATT and CDR2 SNEGSKA (reference sequence). Trimming shortened V by 6 bases and J by 2 bases, and 14 bases separated the two germline ends. The CDR3 DNA follows: TGCAGTGCCGACCGGGGAGGGGCCTATAATTCACCCCTCCACTTT. It yields the protein CSADRGGAYNSPLHF.

Only a few counts were recorded for this clonotype. The rearrangement uses TRBV25-1 and TRBJ2-1; no definite D call. Germline V CDR1 and CDR2: MGHDK, SYGVNS. V lost 1 base, J lost 7 bases, and 11 bases lay in between. This CDR3 is built from 14 residues. The CDR3 DNA follows: TGTGCCAGCAGTGAATTTAAGGCAGTAAATGAGCAGTTCTTC. This translates into CASSEFKAVNEQFF.

This clonotype showed up many times. A read error may produce the germline difference seen at one junction end. This chain connects TRBV20-1 to TRBJ1-3; no firm D call. The CDR3 contains 12 residues. The germline gives CDR1 DFQATT, CDR2 SNEGSKA (reference sequence). CDR3 protein: CSARNNGNTIHF. CDR3 coding DNA: TGCAGTGCTAGAAACAATGGAAACACCATACATTTT.

V and J are TRBV10-3 and TRBJ1-6; TRBD1 aligns across 8 bases. The CDR3 sequence is 15 residues long. J gave up 7 bases and V 0 bases, and 2 bases lay outside the gene matches. Germline V lookup: CDR1 ENHRY, CDR2 SYGVKD. CDR3: CAISESSGGNSPLHF. The CDR3 DNA reads as TGTGCCATCAGTGAGTCGTCAGGGGGCAATTCACCCCTCCACTTT.